The 5 T cell receptor beta chains presented below share a single source sample, sequenced in a study of CD8 T cells in ankylosing spondylitis. TCRdb recomputed calls from the 5' RACE reads with MiXCR, one row per CDR3 protein. The table includes 120,000 to 150,000 distinct CDR3 sequences, 7.5% to 9.5% detected once. The sequenced sample consisted of synovial fluid, either unsorted or a sorted T cell fraction (not recorded which). The origin of the receptors is a male donor with ankylosing spondylitis.

This clonotype was observed a few times. The J gene is TRBJ1-6, the V gene TRBV2, with 8 bases lining up with TRBD1. CDR3 length: 14 residues. CDR1 and CDR2 from the germline V gene are SNHLY and FYNNEI. J was trimmed by 13 bases and V by 7 bases; bases with no gene match: 12. The DNA for the CDR3 is TGTGCCAGCACCTCCCGGGACAGGAGTCTCCCCCTCCACTTT. This translates into CASTSRDRSLPLHF.

The chain recombines TRBV4-3 with TRBJ1-1; a weak D match, TRBD1 (5 bases). Per the germline V gene, CDR1 is LGHNA and CDR2 is YSLEER. The CDR3 has 15 residues. Trimming cost V 6 bases and J 7 bases, with 21 bases left between them. The CDR3 here is CASSQGMGGLLEAFF. The CDR3, as DNA: TGCGCCAGCAGTCAGGGAATGGGTGGCCTACTTGAAGCTTTCTTT.

This chain joins TRBV20-1 and TRBJ1-1; TRBD1 is a possible D gene (5 bases). CDR1 and CDR2 (germline): DFQATT, SNEGSKA (reference sequence). The CDR3 covers 13 residues. Trimming took off 6 bases at V and 5 bases at J, with 16 bases between the two ends. The CDR3: CSAPQAGRTEAFF. CDR3 nucleotides: TGCAGTGCCCCCCAGGCGGGGCGGACTGAAGCTTTCTTT.

V gene TRBV6-5 combines with J gene TRBJ1-2; D gene uncertain. The V gene lost 0 bases and the J gene lost 1 base, with 6 bases spanning the gap. Germline values: CDR1 MNHEY, CDR2 SVGAGI. The CDR3 sequence is 14 residues long. The DNA of the CDR3 is TGTGCCAGCAGTTACTCGATGATTAACTATGGCTACACCTTC. Its protein is CASSYSMINYGYTF.

CDR3 residues: CSARGTSGWATQYF. CDR3 nucleotide sequence: TGCAGTGCTCGAGGGACTAGCGGGTGGGCCACGCAGTATTTT. The rearrangement links TRBV20-1 to TRBJ2-3; 12 nucleotides match TRBD2. Germline values: CDR1 DFQATT, CDR2 SNEGSKA (reference sequence). CDR3 size: 14 residues. V was pared by 5 bases and J by 9 bases, with 9 bases of the junction left unmatched.